The rows below give T cell receptor beta chains drawn from one sample of a study of post-analysis software for immune sequencing data. TCRdb reanalysed the PCR reads using MiXCR and keeps one entry per CDR3 protein. The repertoire includes about 180,000 distinct CDR3 sequences, 30% of them detected once, and about 1.4% sits in the top ten. The specimen sequenced was blood. The receptor source for this set is a girl under 18 with multiple sclerosis. Both conserved end residues are part of each CDR3. A D gene is named only where the DNA matches it firmly.

TRBV19	TRBJ1-1	NA	CASRVGYMNTEAFF
TRBV20-1	TRBJ2-3	NA	CSAVVPSTDTQYF
TRBV6-1	TRBJ2-6	TRBD2	CASRDGLAGVGGANVLTF
TRBV24-1	TRBJ1-1	NA	CATSETLRRNTEAFF
TRBV15	TRBJ2-1	NA	CATSRPGFLMGGNGQFF
TRBV11-3	TRBJ2-1	TRBD2	CASSFVSGGADNEQFF
TRBV9	TRBJ2-5	NA	CASSVFSGEETQYF
TRBV7-2	TRBJ2-7	NA	CASSQISAYEQYF
TRBV7-2	TRBJ2-7	NA	CASSLAQCGTLSYEQYF
TRBV12-3/TRBV12-4	TRBJ1-1	TRBD1	CASSMQGQPNEAFF
TRBV12-3/TRBV12-4	TRBJ2-1	TRBD2	CASFKREGRNEQFF
TRBV10-3	TRBJ2-3	NA	CATQWEGDTDTQYF
TRBV6-5	TRBJ1-5	NA	CASSYSRQPHQPQHF
TRBV21-1	TRBJ2-2	NA	CASSKGPNTGELFF
TRBV9	TRBJ2-3	TRBD2	CASSSRGSGRTDTQYF
TRBV5-6	TRBJ2-7	NA	CASSFVQAGYEQYF
TRBV20-1	TRBJ2-1	TRBD2	CSAKSASGNNEQFF
TRBV4-3	TRBJ1-1	TRBD1	CAGSHRTGREAFF
TRBV7-8	TRBJ2-4	TRBD1	CASSTTGGAGNIQYF
TRBV10-3	TRBJ2-7	NA	CAISVEPGSYEQYF
TRBV29-1	TRBJ1-6	NA	CSVGSGRGSPLHF
TRBV12-3/TRBV12-4	TRBJ1-2	NA	CASSLHGGQHGYTF
TRBV5-1	TRBJ2-1	NA	CASRPWEGEQFF
TRBV4-1	TRBJ1-5	NA	CASSQLGLGNQPQHF
TRBV29-1	TRBJ1-4	TRBD1	CSVGSGTGVGEKLFF
TRBV4-1	TRBJ2-3	TRBD2	CASSQQRKTSATDTQYF
TRBV5-5	TRBJ2-1	TRBD2	CASSSGLAGGNEQFF
TRBV28	TRBJ2-7	TRBD1	CASRVDRGRVEQYF
TRBV5-6	TRBJ2-7	TRBD2	CASSFGTSGRNEQYF
TRBV5-1	TRBJ2-3	NA	CASSVGNTDTQYF
TRBV16	TRBJ1-5	NA	CASSPTPTGRNQPQHF
TRBV10-3	TRBJ2-1	TRBD2	CAISAAGYNEQFF
TRBV18	TRBJ2-7	TRBD2	CASSPRAGAYEQYF
TRBV20-1	TRBJ2-1	NA	CSGWIATYNEQFF
TRBV12-3/TRBV12-4	TRBJ1-2	NA	CASSSGLKINYGYTF
TRBV5-1	TRBJ2-7	NA	CASRLGAGSSYEQYF
TRBV11-1	TRBJ2-7	TRBD2	CASSSRDYPFYEQYF
TRBV12-3/TRBV12-4	TRBJ1-2	TRBD1	CASSLEAGQGYGYTF
TRBV2	TRBJ1-6	NA	CASSDSAGNSPLHF
TRBV29-1	TRBJ1-4	NA	CSVEEPGVGEKLFF
TRBV29-1	TRBJ2-7	NA	CSAGGELDEQYF
TRBV12-3/TRBV12-4	TRBJ1-2	TRBD1	CASTYDGTAGYTF
TRBV30	TRBJ2-5	NA	CAWRGGVIQETQYF
TRBV6-2/TRBV6-3	TRBJ2-1	NA	CASSYTQTNEQFF
TRBV20-1	TRBJ2-7	NA	CSVIGIVDSYEQYF
TRBV5-5	TRBJ2-5	TRBD1	CASSLEDRITGETQYF
TRBV28	TRBJ2-3	TRBD2	CASSSAGAGTDTQYF
TRBV4-1	TRBJ1-2	TRBD1	CASSQVAGQDANYGYTF
TRBV4-1	TRBJ1-2	NA	CASSRDVQGGIYGYTF
TRBV2	TRBJ1-1	NA	CASGSRDRTEAFF
TRBV6-6	TRBJ1-5	NA	CASRWRGVGNQPQHF
TRBV5-5	TRBJ1-5	NA	CASSPVGQGGSQPQHF
TRBV23-1	TRBJ2-7	NA	CAGSLDSGTGGAFYEQYF